This T cell receptor beta chain was sequenced during a study of cytomegalovirus exposure and HLA in healthy donors (dated by TCRdb to 2017 to 2019). Some background on the complete study: According to an earlier analysis of around 600 of the donors, 150 million to 200 million T cells yielded 120 million or so unique TCR beta sequences and around 280 Gb of sequence data. Roughly 300 gigabases of sequencing data and approximately 91 million unique TCR sequences made up an early release that covered approximately 650 HLA-typed donors. Of the 398 genotyped donors, approximately 80% fell in the genetic ancestry cluster associated with self-reported Caucasian donors. The study aimed to test whether cataloging public T cell receptors could reveal signatures of past pathogen exposure. The study used immunosequencing to profile the T cell repertoires of 666 subjects and linked those repertoires to cytomegalovirus serostatus. Besides the first cohort of approximately 670 subjects, a separate validation cohort made up of 120 different subjects was used. To predict cytomegalovirus infection status, the study brought together high-throughput TCR immunosequencing, statistical association of individual TCRs with disease status, and machine learning. In a later analysis, previously published TCR beta repertoires from 550 to 700 donors were re-analyzed and high-resolution HLA genotyping was added so that TCR occurrence patterns could be studied. In the later analysis, no new phenotypic data were used to find candidate immune exposures; instead, reliance was placed on TCR beta sequences and their occurrence across donors. In an earlier analysis of several hundred of the donors, high-throughput TCR beta sequencing was used to judge whether each TCR beta V gene segment behaved as functional or pseudogenic. Donor age, sex, ethnicity and CMV serostatus were compiled together with the repertoire data. A later genetic analysis took genome-wide SNP genotypes for about three fifths of the 666 donors and used that subset as a discovery cohort. All discovery cohort repertoires had been generated using a single sequencing platform. Both class I and class II loci were covered by HLA typing, at four-digit resolution. The number of donors typed differed by locus, with roughly 620-630 for A, B, C, DRB1 and DQB1, roughly 520 for DQA1, 606 for DPA1, and some 440 for DPB1. Several DR-DQ haplotypes were treated as single units for association and clustering because of strong linkage in the cohort. On average, 235,054 unique TCR beta nucleotide sequences were sequenced per donor among some 420 genotyped donors of the cohort, with 15% to 20% of those sequences being non-productive. Overall results and qualifications from the work: In vitro tests confirmed that a few of the cytomegalovirus-associated TCR beta chains recognize cytomegalovirus antigens. A cluster of highly shared sequence variants was judged likely to be a technical artifact of the sequencing pipeline. According to a later analysis, parvovirus B19, influenza, CMV and Epstein-Barr virus appeared linked to several top co-occurrence clusters. HLA typing was unavailable for some donors at each locus, so association tests used only the typed subset. Compared with equally common non-associated chains, HLA-associated TCR beta chains in a later analysis were more clonally expanded and had lower generation probabilities. A later genetic analysis associated a missense DCLRE1C variant with V-gene and J-gene trimming of TCR beta chains, and an independent cohort replicated the association. A further reported finding was that TCR beta sequences accurately predicted the HLA-A and HLA-B alleles for most subjects in the first cohort. For the cohort, immune exposure information was limited to CMV serostatus. According to the authors, the approach could potentially be generalized to other disease states and immunological phenotypes. Correlated functional status among segregating V segments might be attributable to linkage disequilibrium, but an unknown experimental factor could not be ruled out. The 87-base-pair reads could not distinguish some IMGT-functional V segments, including TRBV6-2 and TRBV6-3, so those segments were excluded. Strong co-occurrence of HLA alleles, especially DR and DQ, made assigning TCR associations to individual alleles difficult. In a later analysis, most CMV-associated TCR beta chains were found to appear HLA-restricted, with HLA associations seemingly driven largely by CMV exposure. In a later analysis, TCR association rates were found to vary across HLA loci, with the most associated TCRs seen for DRB1 alleles and the fewest for HLA-C alleles. In an earlier analysis of several hundred of the donors, most TCR beta V segments were observed in productive rearrangements about 90% or about 30% of the time, broadly matching IMGT annotations. Most TCR sequences were seen in very few donors, while some public TCRs were found in many individuals. In this cohort, only TCR beta chains were sequenced, and detectable features were limited by the absence of alpha or paired-chain data. Roughly uniform sequencing depth across donors was assumed in presence/absence analyses, although this assumption may not hold. According to a later genetic analysis, donors in an Asian-associated ancestry cluster had fewer N-insertions in productive TCRs than the approximately 610-donor mean. The study gave a list of over 150 TCR beta chains associated with cytomegalovirus. Because counts were too low, roughly 17 rarely observed V segments, including chromosome 9 orphons, were left out of the earlier analysis of over 550 of the donors. The classifier was reported to diagnose cytomegalovirus status with high specificity and sensitivity in both the original and validation cohorts. A later analysis associated 16,951 TCR beta sequences with specific HLA alleles at a false discovery rate of 0.05.

Remarks on this clone: The antigen this receptor binds is unknown. No base-level quality is on record; no much larger clone is a single base apart.

The cohort comprised several hundred healthy bone marrow donors. Cohort members were all nominally healthy when sampled, although unrecorded immune exposures were likely present. The donor tested CMV seronegative and was one of the 352 seronegative cohort members. Every donor gave a peripheral blood sample, and the peripheral blood mononuclear cells from that sample were used for TCR beta sequencing. Genomic DNA was extracted from the blood cell samples with the Qiagen DNeasy Blood Extraction Kit. To prepare the library, the immunoSEQ multiplex PCR assay was applied. For the multiplex PCR, a mixture combining 60 forward primers for TCR Vbeta segments and 13 reverse primers for TCR Jbeta segments was used. The CDR3 region of rearranged TCR beta genes was amplified from genomic DNA by a multiplex PCR assay. The amplified TCR beta libraries were sequenced on the Illumina HiSeq System as 87-base-pair reads. The published analysis was carried out like this. In a later analysis, tens of millions of unique TCR beta chains were counted across the approximately 640 repertoires, and approximately 11 million of these chains were shared by at least two donors. A nearest-neighbor algorithm error-corrected the raw reads and collapsed the reads into unique sequences, merging closely related sequences to remove PCR and sequencing errors. Alignment of CDR3 sequences to IMGT reference sequences was used to assign V, D and J gene segments. Each retained sequence needed at least a six-nucleotide match to both a V gene segment and a J gene segment. Rearrangements were classified as productive when the CDR3 lacked stop codons and remained in frame with V and J, and all other rearrangements were classified as non-productive. Following IMGT convention, CDR3 was defined as the stretch from the second conserved V-encoded cysteine up to the conserved J-encoded phenylalanine. The earlier analysis of 587 of the donors excluded sequences that lacked an unambiguous match to a single V gene segment. An earlier analysis of fewer than 650 of the donors classified V segments as functional when productive rearrangements were above 56.7% and as segregating when the standard deviation between donors was above 5%. A statistical classification framework was built for diagnosing cytomegalovirus status from the catalog of TCR beta chain sequences. A later analysis assigned V and J genes by comparing TCR nucleotide sequences with IMGT/GENE-DB human TR gene sequences. A later analysis assigned CDR3 sequences and most-parsimonious VDJ recombination scenarios with the TCRdist pipeline. In a later analysis, every TCR beta chain was defined by the combination of its CDR3 amino acid sequence and its V-gene family, and reads without a unique V-gene family were dropped. To address suspected cross-contamination and a sequencing artifact, a later analysis removed 592 highly shared, low-generation-probability nucleotide sequences. A later analysis calculated a clonal expansion index for each public chain from normalized within-repertoire ranks of inferred template counts. Generation probabilities in a later analysis came from a VDJ recombination model fitted to out-of-frame rearrangements, and those results were checked against IGoR. In a later analysis, TCR-TCR, TCR-HLA and TCR-CMV co-occurrence was scored with hypergeometric tests, and a repertoire-size bias correction was applied to TCR pairs. False discovery rates were estimated in a later analysis by permuting HLA or CMV assignments 20 times. A later analysis grouped co-occurring TCRs with DBSCAN, adding TCRdist sequence similarity when clustering within HLA-allele-positive subsets. Co-occurrence clustering excluded repertoires with fewer than 30,000 or more than 120,000 public chains, plus five with anomalous nucleotide sharing. Drawn from immuneACCESS, this table holds only the in-frame rearrangements with V and J called that TCRdb kept. Clones are partly lost; checked studies trace under half to an unresolved V gene and leave the rest unexplained. Clone size and V and J calls were adopted from that table, with D and trimming inferred from the DNA. The sample has 200,000 to 250,000 clones on record, more than 85% of them singletons. The top ten clonotypes cover about 1% of the sample.

Cut back by 0 bases and 3 bases, the V and J ends lie 14 bases apart. CDR1 and CDR2 were assigned from the germline V gene as SGHRS and YFSETQ. Including the terminal cysteine and phenylalanine, the CDR3 comprises 16 residues. Solely the CDR3 DNA is kept, with 48 bases framed from the first base. The chain is assembled from TRBV5-1 and TRBJ2-3, and TRBD1 may be the D gene, going by 5 matching bases. This clonotype originated in a woman between 18 and 29 years old in good health and CMV-seronegative. Input material: PBMCs. In nucleotides, the sequence is TGCGCCAGCAGCTTGGTTAGGGGCTCGAAAACAGATACGCAGTATTTT. It specifies CASSLVRGSKTDTQYF.